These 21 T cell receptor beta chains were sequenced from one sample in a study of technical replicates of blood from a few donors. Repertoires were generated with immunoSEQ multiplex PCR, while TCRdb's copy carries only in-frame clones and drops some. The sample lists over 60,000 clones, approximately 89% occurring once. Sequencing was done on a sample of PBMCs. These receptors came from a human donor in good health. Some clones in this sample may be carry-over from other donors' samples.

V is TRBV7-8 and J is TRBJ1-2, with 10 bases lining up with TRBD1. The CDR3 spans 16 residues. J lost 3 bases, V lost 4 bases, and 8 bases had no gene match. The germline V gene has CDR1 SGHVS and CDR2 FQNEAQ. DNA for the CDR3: TGTGCCAGCAGCTATTGGGTTGGACAGGGGGACTATGGCTACACCTTC. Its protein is CASSYWVGQGDYGYTF. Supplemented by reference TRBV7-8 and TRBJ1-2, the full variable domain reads GAGVSQSPRYKVAKRGQDVALRCDPISGHVSLFWYQQALGQGPEFLTYFQNEAQLDKSGLPSDRFFAERPEGSVSTLKIQRTQQEDSAVYLCASSYWVGQGDYGYTFGSGTRLTVV.

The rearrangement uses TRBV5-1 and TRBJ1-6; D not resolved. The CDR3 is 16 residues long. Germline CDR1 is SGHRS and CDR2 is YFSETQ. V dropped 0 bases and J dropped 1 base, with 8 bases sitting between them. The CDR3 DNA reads TGCGCCAGCAGCTTGGCCGCGGGATCCTATAATTCACCCCTCCACTTT. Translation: CASSLAAGSYNSPLHF.

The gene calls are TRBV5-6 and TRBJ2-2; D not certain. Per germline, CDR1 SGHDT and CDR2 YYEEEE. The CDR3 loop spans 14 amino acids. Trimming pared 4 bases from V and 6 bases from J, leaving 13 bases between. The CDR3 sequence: CASSGEKRSGELFF. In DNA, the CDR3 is TGTGCCAGCAGCGGTGAGAAACGGTCCGGGGAGCTGTTTTTT. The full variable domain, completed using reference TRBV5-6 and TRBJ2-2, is DAGVTQSPTHLIKTRGQQVTLRCSPKSGHDTVSWYQQALGQGPQFIFQYYEEEERQRGNFPDRFSGHQFPNYSSELNVNALLLGDSALYLCASSGEKRSGELFFGEGSRLTVL.

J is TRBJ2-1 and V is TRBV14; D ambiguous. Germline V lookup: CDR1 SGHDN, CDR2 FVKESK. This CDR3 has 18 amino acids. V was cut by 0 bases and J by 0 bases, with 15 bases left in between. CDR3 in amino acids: CASSQELWSGNSYNEQFF. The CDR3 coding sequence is TGTGCCAGCAGCCAAGAACTTTGGTCAGGCAACTCCTACAATGAGCAGTTCTTC.

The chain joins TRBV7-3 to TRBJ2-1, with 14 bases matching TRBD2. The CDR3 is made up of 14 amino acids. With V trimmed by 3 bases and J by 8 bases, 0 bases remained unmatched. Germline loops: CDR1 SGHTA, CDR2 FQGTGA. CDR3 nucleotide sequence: TGTGCCAGCAGCTTGACTAGCGGGGGGGATGAGCAGTTCTTC. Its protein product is CASSLTSGGDEQFF.

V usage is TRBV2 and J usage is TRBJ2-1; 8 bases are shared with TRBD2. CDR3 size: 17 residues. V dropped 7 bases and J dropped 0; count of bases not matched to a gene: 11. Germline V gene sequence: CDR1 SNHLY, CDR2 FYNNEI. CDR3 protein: CASTRRGREVSYNEQFF. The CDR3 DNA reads TGTGCCAGCACCAGAAGAGGGCGGGAGGTCTCCTACAATGAGCAGTTCTTC.

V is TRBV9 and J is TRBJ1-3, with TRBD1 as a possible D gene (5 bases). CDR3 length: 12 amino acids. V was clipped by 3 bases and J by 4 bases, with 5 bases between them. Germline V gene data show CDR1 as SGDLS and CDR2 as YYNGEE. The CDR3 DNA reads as TGTGCCAGCAGCGGACAGGGAAACACCATATATTTT. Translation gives CASSGQGNTIYF. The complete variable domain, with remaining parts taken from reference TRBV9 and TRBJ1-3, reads DSGVTQTPKHLITATGQRVTLRCSPRSGDLSVYWYQQSLDQGLQFLIQYYNGEERAKGNILERFSAQQFPDLHSELNLSSLELGDSALYFCASSGQGNTIYFGEGSWLTVV.

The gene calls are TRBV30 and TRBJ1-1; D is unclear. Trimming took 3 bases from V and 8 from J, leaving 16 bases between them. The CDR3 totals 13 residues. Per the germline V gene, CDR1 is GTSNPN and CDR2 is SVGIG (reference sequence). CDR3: CAWSVGPPGEAFF. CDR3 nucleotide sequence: TGTGCCTGGAGCGTGGGTCCCCCGGGGGAAGCTTTCTTT.

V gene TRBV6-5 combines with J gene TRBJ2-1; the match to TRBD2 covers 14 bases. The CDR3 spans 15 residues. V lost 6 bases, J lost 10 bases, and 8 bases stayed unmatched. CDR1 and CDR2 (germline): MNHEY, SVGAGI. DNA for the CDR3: TGTGCCAGCAGCCCGTGGACTAGCGGGAGGCGGGAGCAGTTCTTC. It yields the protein CASSPWTSGRREQFF.

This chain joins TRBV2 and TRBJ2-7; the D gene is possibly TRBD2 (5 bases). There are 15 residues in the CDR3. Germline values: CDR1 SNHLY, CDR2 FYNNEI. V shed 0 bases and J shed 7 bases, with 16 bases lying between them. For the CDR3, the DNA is TGTGCCAGCAGTGAAGCGGGCGACCCCTCGGGGGAGCAGTACTTC. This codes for CASSEAGDPSGEQYF.

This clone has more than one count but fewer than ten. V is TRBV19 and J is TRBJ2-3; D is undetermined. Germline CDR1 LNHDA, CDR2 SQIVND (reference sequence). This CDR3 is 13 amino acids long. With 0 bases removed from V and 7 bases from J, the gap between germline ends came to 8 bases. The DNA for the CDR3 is TGTGCCAGTAGTATAGAACTCGAATATACGCAGTATTTT. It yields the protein CASSIELEYTQYF. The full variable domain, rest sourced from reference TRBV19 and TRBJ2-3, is DGGITQSPKYLFRKEGQNVTLSCEQNLNHDAMYWYRQDPGQGLRLIYYSQIVNDFQKGDIAEGYSVSREKKESFPLTVTSAQKNPTAFYLCASSIELEYTQYFGPGTRLTVL.

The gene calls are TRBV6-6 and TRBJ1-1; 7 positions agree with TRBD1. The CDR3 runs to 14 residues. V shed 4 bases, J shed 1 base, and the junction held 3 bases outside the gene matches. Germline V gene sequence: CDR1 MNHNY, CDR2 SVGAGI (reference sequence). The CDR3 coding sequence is TGTGCCAGCAGTTCGGACAGGACGAACACTGAAGCTTTCTTT. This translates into CASSSDRTNTEAFF.

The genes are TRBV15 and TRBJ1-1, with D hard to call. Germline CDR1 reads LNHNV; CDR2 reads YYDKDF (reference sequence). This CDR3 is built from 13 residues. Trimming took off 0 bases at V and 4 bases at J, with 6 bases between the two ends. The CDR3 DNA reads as TGTGCCACCAGCAGAGATCCGTTCACTGAAGCTTTCTTT. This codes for CATSRDPFTEAFF.

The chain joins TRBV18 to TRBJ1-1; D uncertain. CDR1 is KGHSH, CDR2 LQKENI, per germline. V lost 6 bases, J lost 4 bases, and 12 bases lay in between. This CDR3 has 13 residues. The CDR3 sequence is CASSFMGSTEAFF. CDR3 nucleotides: TGTGCCAGCTCTTTCATGGGGAGCACTGAAGCTTTCTTT.

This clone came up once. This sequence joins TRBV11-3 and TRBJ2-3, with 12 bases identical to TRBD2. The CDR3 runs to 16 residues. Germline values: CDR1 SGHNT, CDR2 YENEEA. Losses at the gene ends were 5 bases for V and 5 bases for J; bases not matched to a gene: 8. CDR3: CASSERLAGVGDTQYF. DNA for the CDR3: TGTGCCAGCAGCGAACGACTAGCGGGAGTGGGAGATACGCAGTATTTT.

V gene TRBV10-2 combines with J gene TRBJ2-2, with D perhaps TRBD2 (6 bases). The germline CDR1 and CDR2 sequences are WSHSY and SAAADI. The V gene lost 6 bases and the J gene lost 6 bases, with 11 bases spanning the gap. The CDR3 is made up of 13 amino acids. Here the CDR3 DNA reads TGCGCCAGCAGCCGGTGGGGGGCCGGGGAGCTGTTTTTT. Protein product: CASSRWGAGELFF.

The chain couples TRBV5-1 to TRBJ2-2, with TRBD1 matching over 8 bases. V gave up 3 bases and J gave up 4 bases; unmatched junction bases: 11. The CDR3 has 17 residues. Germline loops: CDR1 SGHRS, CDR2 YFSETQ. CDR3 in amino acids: CASSSTGQGGATGELFF. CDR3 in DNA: TGCGCCAGCAGCTCGACCGGACAGGGTGGCGCCACCGGGGAGCTGTTTTTT.

The CDR3 region has the DNA TGTGCCAGCAGCCTCCCGGACAGACCCATTGGCACTGAAGCTTTCTTT. Protein: CASSLPDRPIGTEAFF. J is TRBJ1-1 and V is TRBV5-4; D might be TRBD1 (6 bases). Trimming removed 4 bases from V and 4 bases from J, with 20 bases in between. CDR3 length equals 16 residues. The V gene's germline CDR1 is SGHNT and CDR2 YYREEE (reference sequence). Complete variable domain (other parts from reference TRBV5-4 and TRBJ1-1): ETGVTQSPTHLIKTRGQQVTLRCSSQSGHNTVSWYQQALGQGPQFIFQYYREEENGRGNFPPRFSGLQFPNYSSELNVNALELDDSALYLCASSLPDRPIGTEAFFGQGTRLTVV.

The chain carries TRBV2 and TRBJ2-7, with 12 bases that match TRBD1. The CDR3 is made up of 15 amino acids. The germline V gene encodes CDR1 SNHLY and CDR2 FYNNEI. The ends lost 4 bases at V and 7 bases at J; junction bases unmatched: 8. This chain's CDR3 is CASSVTGQGAREQYF. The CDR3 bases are TGTGCCAGCAGTGTAACGGGACAGGGGGCGCGTGAGCAGTACTTC. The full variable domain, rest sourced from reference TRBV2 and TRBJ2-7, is EPEVTQTPSHQVTQMGQEVILRCVPISNHLYFYWYRQILGQKVEFLVSFYNNEISEKSEIFDDQFSVERPDGSNFTLKIRSTKLEDSAMYFCASSVTGQGAREQYFGPGTRLTVT.

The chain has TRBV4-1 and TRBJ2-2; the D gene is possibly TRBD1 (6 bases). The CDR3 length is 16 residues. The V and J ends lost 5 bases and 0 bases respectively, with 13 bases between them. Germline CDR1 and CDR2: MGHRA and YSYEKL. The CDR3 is CASSSPGVTNTGELFF. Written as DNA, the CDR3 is TGCGCCAGCAGCTCTCCAGGGGTTACGAACACCGGGGAGCTGTTTTTT.

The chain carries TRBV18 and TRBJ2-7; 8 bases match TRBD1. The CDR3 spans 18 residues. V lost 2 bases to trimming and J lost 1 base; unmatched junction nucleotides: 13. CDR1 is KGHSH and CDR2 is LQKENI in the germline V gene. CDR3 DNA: TGTGCCAGCTCACCATCCGGGACAGGAACCTCGGTATCCTACGAGCAGTACTTC. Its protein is CASSPSGTGTSVSYEQYF. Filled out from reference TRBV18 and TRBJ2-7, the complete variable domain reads NAGVMQNPRHLVRRRGQEARLRCSPMKGHSHVYWYRQLPEEGLKFMVYLQKENIIDESGMPKERFSAEFPKEGPSILRIQQVVRGDSAAYFCASSPSGTGTSVSYEQYFGPGTRLTVT.